This TCR beta chain derives from a study of blood T cell repertoires in COVID-19. Across the study: Material from acute and convalescent COVID-19 was sourced from the United States, Italy and Spain.

The assay was immunoSEQ multiplex PCR, and TCRdb's table has in-frame clones only and misses some. In the table there are under 150,000 clones, around 85% of which are singletons. Unmatched junction bases numbered 14, after V lost 7 bases and J lost 5 bases. The CDR3 is 17 amino acids. Germline loops: CDR1 LNHDA, CDR2 SQIVND (reference sequence). The chain combines TRBV19 with TRBJ2-2; 9 bases match TRBD1. Sequencing was carried out using peripheral blood. The origin of this receptor is a human donor in a cohort sampled during active COVID-19. The CDR3 is CASTLRKGQGRTGELFF. CDR3 nucleotide sequence: TGTGCCAGTACCCTCCGGAAGGGACAGGGTCGGACCGGGGAGCTGTTTTTT.